This TCR beta chain originates from a study of shared clonotypes between healthy human individuals. Overall study findings and caveats: All-four-donor shared clonotypes had higher generation probabilities than non-shared clonotypes did. The naive CD4 repertoires of a few donors were compared, and around 5.1% of clonotypes were shared.

Concerning this clone: Its specificity is unknown.

Naive CD8 populations comprised CD45RO-negative cells positively selected for CCR7, excluding terminally differentiated effector memory CD45RA+ cells. Sorted-subset replicate PCRs used 200 ng of genomic DNA. This amount corresponded to 33,000 or so T cell genomes. Method: immunoSEQ multiplex PCR; TCRdb's copy keeps in-frame clones and lacks some. The repertoire holds about 2 million clones, roughly 95% seen once, with roughly 1% in the top ten. This CDR3 comprises 15 residues. The V and J ends lost 5 bases and 5 bases respectively, with 16 bases between them. CDR1 is SGHVS, CDR2 FQNEAQ, per germline.

This sequence joins TRBV7-8 and TRBJ1-5; D not resolved. Material: naive CD8+ T cells sorted from blood. This sequence was found in a young man in good health. The DNA for the CDR3 is TGTGCCAGCAGCCCACAAGGCCCCCTCGATCAGCCCCAGCATTTT. This gives the protein CASSPQGPLDQPQHF.